The clone carrying this TCR beta chain occurred many times. Arm-PCR of CDR3 regions and iRepertoire HTBI primers were the basis on which TCR beta libraries were built. TCRdb reanalysed the multiplex PCR reads using MiXCR and keeps one entry per CDR3 protein. The table includes hundreds of thousands of distinct CDR3 sequences, 20% to 25% detected once. Time point specified: persistent/refractory GD, antithyroid drugs over 5 years with positive TRAb. Following extraction of RNA from PBMCs, that RNA was used to make the TCR library. There are 18 residues in the CDR3. Germline V gives CDR1 MDHEN, CDR2 SYDVKM. After removal of 6 bases from V and 4 bases from J, the junction contained 16 bases not matched to a gene. These data are taken from a study of regulatory T cells in long-lasting Graves disease. Study as a whole: It was over 5 years of antithyroid drugs, with positive TSH receptor antibodies, that meant persistent Graves' disease.

This chain connects TRBV28 to TRBJ2-5; 11 bases fit TRBD1. The sequenced sample was peripheral blood mononuclear cells (PBMCs), obtained when the disease was refractory, from a patient treated with antithyroid drugs. This receptor was obtained from a female donor with Graves disease. Here the CDR3 reads CASSHPPLGQGAGETQYF. The CDR3 DNA follows: TGTGCCAGCAGCCATCCCCCACTCGGACAGGGGGCGGGAGAGACCCAGTACTTC.